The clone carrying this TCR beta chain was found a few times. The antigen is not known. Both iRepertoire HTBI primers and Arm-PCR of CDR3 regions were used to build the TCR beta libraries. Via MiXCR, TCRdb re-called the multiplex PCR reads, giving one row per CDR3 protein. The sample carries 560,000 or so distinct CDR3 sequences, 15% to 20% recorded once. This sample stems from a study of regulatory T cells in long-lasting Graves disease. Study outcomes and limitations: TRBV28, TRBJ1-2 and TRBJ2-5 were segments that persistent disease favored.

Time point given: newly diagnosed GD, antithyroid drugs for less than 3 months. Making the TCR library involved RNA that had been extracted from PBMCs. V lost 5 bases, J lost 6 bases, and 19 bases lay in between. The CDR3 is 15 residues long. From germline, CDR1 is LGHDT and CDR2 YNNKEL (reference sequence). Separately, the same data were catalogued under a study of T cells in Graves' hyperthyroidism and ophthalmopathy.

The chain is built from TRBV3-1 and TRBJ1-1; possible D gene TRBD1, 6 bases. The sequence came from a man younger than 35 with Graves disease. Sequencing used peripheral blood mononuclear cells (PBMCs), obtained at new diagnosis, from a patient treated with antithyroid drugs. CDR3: CASSGRDGGLAEAFF. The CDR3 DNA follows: TGTGCCAGCAGCGGGCGAGACGGGGGGCTGGCTGAAGCTTTCTTT.